This TCR beta chain is from a study of T cells in Graves' hyperthyroidism and ophthalmopathy. In the study overall: Pretreatment peripheral blood was obtained at initial diagnosis. Study findings and constraints: Ophthalmopathy could be told apart from stable hyperthyroidism with a 13 V-J model.

V gave up 4 bases and J gave up 5 bases, with 10 bases separating them. The CDR3 runs 13 residues. Germline V gives CDR1 MGHRA, CDR2 YSYEKL. What was amplified from RNA transcripts were TCR beta CDR3 regions. HTBI primers were employed in a first-round RT-PCR of the TCR CDR3. TCRdb re-called the multiplex PCR reads through MiXCR, storing one row per CDR3 protein. The sample includes hundreds of thousands of distinct CDR3 sequences, more than 15% seen only once; the top ten take over 7.5%. This clonotype was recorded a few times. The antigen remains unidentified. The TCR originated in a woman under 30 with Graves' hyperthyroidism. The rearrangement joins TRBV4-1 to TRBJ2-3, with D tentatively TRBD1 (5 bases). Sequencing was done on a sample of blood. The CDR3: CASSRGWGDTQYF. Here the CDR3 DNA reads TGCGCCAGCAGCCGGGGCTGGGGAGATACGCAGTATTTT.